The rows below give T cell receptor beta chains drawn from one sample of a study of blood T cell repertoires in COVID-19. Assay: immunoSEQ multiplex PCR; the TCRdb copy retains only in-frame clones and omits some. The sample shows roughly 150,000 clones, roughly 90% of them seen only once. The specimen was peripheral blood. These TCRs come from a man aged 60 to 69 with acute or convalescent COVID-19. Both conserved end residues are part of each CDR3. The D gene is left open where the match is weak. Clone size is given for some rows only: seen once, a few or many times, or a class if the clone is expanded.

cdr3_aa: CATSDPGGVTGELFF; cdr3_nt: TGTGCCACCAGTGATCCCGGGGGGGTGACCGGGGAGCTGTTTTTT; v_call: TRBV24-1; d_call: TRBD2; clone_size: NA; j_call: TRBJ2-2
cdr3_aa: CASSPPYGGGLPYEQYF; cdr3_nt: TGTGCCAGTAGTCCTCCCTACGGTGGGGGACTCCCCTACGAGCAGTACTTC; v_call: TRBV19; d_call: NA; clone_size: NA; j_call: TRBJ2-7
cdr3_aa: CASSSGTGGAGSYNSPLHF; cdr3_nt: TGCGCCAGCAGCTCTGGGACAGGGGGCGCTGGGTCCTATAATTCACCCCTCCACTTT; v_call: TRBV5-1; d_call: TRBD1; clone_size: NA; j_call: TRBJ1-6
cdr3_aa: CASSSSDRAYEQYF; cdr3_nt: TGTGCCAGCAGTAGTTCTGACAGGGCCTACGAGCAGTACTTC; v_call: TRBV7-9; d_call: TRBD1; clone_size: NA; j_call: TRBJ2-7
cdr3_aa: CASSYNLLAGNYNEQFF; cdr3_nt: TGTGCCAGCAGTTATAACTTACTAGCGGGGAATTACAATGAGCAGTTCTTC; v_call: TRBV27; d_call: TRBD2; clone_size: NA; j_call: TRBJ2-1
cdr3_aa: CSVNRDGGGYTF; cdr3_nt: TGCAGCGTCAACCGGGACGGGGGAGGCTACACCTTC; v_call: TRBV29-1; d_call: NA; clone_size: NA; j_call: TRBJ1-2
cdr3_aa: CASSLQGGTEAFF; cdr3_nt: TGTGCCAGCAGCCTACAGGGCGGGACTGAAGCTTTCTTT; v_call: TRBV11-3; d_call: NA; clone_size: NA; j_call: TRBJ1-1
cdr3_aa: CASTRAGGHYGYTF; cdr3_nt: TGTGCCAGCACCAGGGCAGGGGGCCACTATGGCTACACCTTC; v_call: TRBV2; d_call: TRBD1; clone_size: NA; j_call: TRBJ1-2
cdr3_aa: CASREESGGNGYTF; cdr3_nt: TGTGCCAGCAGGGAGGAATCAGGGGGTAACGGCTACACCTTC; v_call: TRBV7-9; d_call: TRBD1; clone_size: NA; j_call: TRBJ1-2
cdr3_aa: CASSPPGLADTETQYF; cdr3_nt: TGTGCCAGCTCACCACCTGGACTAGCGGATACGGAGACCCAGTACTTC; v_call: TRBV18; d_call: TRBD2; clone_size: NA; j_call: TRBJ2-5
cdr3_aa: CATNVPGQWTEAFF; cdr3_nt: TGTGCCACCAACGTTCCGGGACAATGGACTGAAGCTTTCTTT; v_call: TRBV6-5; d_call: NA; clone_size: NA; j_call: TRBJ1-1
cdr3_aa: CASSIIPANTGELFF; cdr3_nt: TGTGCCAGTAGTATAATTCCAGCGAACACCGGGGAGCTGTTTTTT; v_call: TRBV19; d_call: NA; clone_size: few; j_call: TRBJ2-2
cdr3_aa: CASSLWLAGGGTDTQYF; cdr3_nt: TGTGCCAGCAGCTTATGGCTAGCGGGGGGGGGCACAGATACGCAGTATTTT; v_call: TRBV5-6; d_call: TRBD2; clone_size: NA; j_call: TRBJ2-3
cdr3_aa: CASSSDPGTGNEKLFF; cdr3_nt: TGTGCCAGCAGTTCCGATCCCGGGACAGGGAATGAAAAACTGTTTTTT; v_call: TRBV6-5; d_call: TRBD1; clone_size: NA; j_call: TRBJ1-4
cdr3_aa: CASSIQGIQPQHF; cdr3_nt: TGTGCCAGTAGTATACAGGGGATTCAGCCCCAGCATTTT; v_call: TRBV19; d_call: NA; clone_size: NA; j_call: TRBJ1-5
cdr3_aa: CASSPGPTPLEQYF; cdr3_nt: TGTGCCAGCAGCCCGGGTCCTACACCTCTCGAGCAGTACTTC; v_call: TRBV27; d_call: NA; clone_size: NA; j_call: TRBJ2-7
cdr3_aa: CASSLGWEGDTQYF; cdr3_nt: TGTGCCAGCAGCTTGGGATGGGAGGGAGATACGCAGTATTTT; v_call: TRBV5-5; d_call: TRBD2; clone_size: NA; j_call: TRBJ2-3
cdr3_aa: CASSPGGVYSGNTIYF; cdr3_nt: TGTGCCAGCAGCCCTGGGGGGGTCTACTCTGGAAACACCATATATTTT; v_call: TRBV14; d_call: NA; clone_size: NA; j_call: TRBJ1-3
cdr3_aa: CSARQYEAFF; cdr3_nt: TGCAGTGCTAGACAGTATGAAGCTTTCTTT; v_call: TRBV20-1; d_call: NA; clone_size: NA; j_call: TRBJ1-1
cdr3_aa: CASSEQGFLTEAFF; cdr3_nt: TGTGCCAGCAGTGAACAGGGCTTCCTCACTGAAGCTTTCTTT; v_call: TRBV6-1; d_call: NA; clone_size: NA; j_call: TRBJ1-1
cdr3_aa: CASSPIRQASTNEKLFF; cdr3_nt: TGTGCCAGCTCACCGATACGACAGGCTTCAACTAATGAAAAACTGTTTTTT; v_call: TRBV18; d_call: NA; clone_size: NA; j_call: TRBJ1-4
cdr3_aa: CASSYEGAGGNTIYF; cdr3_nt: TGTGCCAGCAGTTACGAGGGGGCCGGAGGAAACACCATATATTTT; v_call: TRBV6-5; d_call: TRBD1; clone_size: NA; j_call: TRBJ1-3
cdr3_aa: CATSDGTGPTYEQYF; cdr3_nt: TGTGCCACCAGTGATGGGACAGGGCCCACCTACGAGCAGTACTTC; v_call: TRBV24-1; d_call: TRBD1; clone_size: NA; j_call: TRBJ2-7
cdr3_aa: CAINDRTTNYGYTF; cdr3_nt: TGTGCCATCAACGACAGGACCACTAACTATGGCTACACCTTC; v_call: TRBV10-3; d_call: NA; clone_size: NA; j_call: TRBJ1-2
cdr3_aa: CASSPLSAPGNEQFF; cdr3_nt: TGTGCCAGCTCACCACTCAGCGCCCCAGGGAATGAGCAGTTCTTC; v_call: TRBV18; d_call: NA; clone_size: NA; j_call: TRBJ2-1
cdr3_aa: CASSGGQSTDTQYF; cdr3_nt: TGTGCCAGTAGTGGGGGCCAGAGCACAGATACGCAGTATTTT; v_call: TRBV19; d_call: NA; clone_size: NA; j_call: TRBJ2-3
cdr3_aa: CASWEGKGFYEQYF; cdr3_nt: TGTGCCAGCTGGGAGGGGAAGGGGTTTTACGAGCAGTACTTC; v_call: TRBV21-1; d_call: NA; clone_size: NA; j_call: TRBJ2-7
cdr3_aa: CAISESPLSSEQFF; cdr3_nt: TGTGCCATCAGTGAGTCGCCCCTTAGCAGTGAGCAGTTCTTC; v_call: TRBV10-3; d_call: NA; clone_size: NA; j_call: TRBJ2-1
cdr3_aa: CARSCILVGGQRNEQFF; cdr3_nt: TGTGCCAGAAGCTGTATTCTGGTGGGGGGGCAACGAAATGAGCAGTTCTTC; v_call: TRBV7-5; d_call: NA; clone_size: NA; j_call: TRBJ2-1
cdr3_aa: CASSPAGGRNTEAFF; cdr3_nt: TGCGCCAGCAGCCCCGCCGGGGGAAGGAACACTGAAGCTTTCTTT; v_call: TRBV4-1; d_call: NA; clone_size: NA; j_call: TRBJ1-1
cdr3_aa: CASSVADRANTEAFF; cdr3_nt: TGTGCCAGCAGCGTAGCGGACAGGGCTAACACTGAAGCTTTCTTT; v_call: TRBV9; d_call: TRBD1; clone_size: NA; j_call: TRBJ1-1
cdr3_aa: CASSQVGATNEKLFF; cdr3_nt: TGTGCCAGCAGCCAAGTTGGGGCCACTAATGAAAAACTGTTTTTT; v_call: TRBV3-1/TRBV3-2; d_call: NA; clone_size: NA; j_call: TRBJ1-4
cdr3_aa: CASIGQAGGYTF; cdr3_nt: TGTGCCAGTATTGGACAGGCGGGGGGCTACACCTTC; v_call: TRBV19; d_call: TRBD1; clone_size: NA; j_call: TRBJ1-2
cdr3_aa: CASSLDGQTYIQYF; cdr3_nt: TGCGCCAGCAGCTTGGATGGACAGACTTACATTCAGTACTTC; v_call: TRBV5-1; d_call: NA; clone_size: NA; j_call: TRBJ2-4
cdr3_aa: CASSRRDGNQPQHF; cdr3_nt: TGTGCCAGCAGTAGGAGGGACGGGAATCAGCCCCAGCATTTT; v_call: TRBV27; d_call: NA; clone_size: once; j_call: TRBJ1-5
cdr3_aa: CASRKQGNEKLFF; cdr3_nt: TGTGCCAGCAGGAAACAGGGGAATGAAAAACTGTTTTTT; v_call: TRBV12-3/TRBV12-4; d_call: TRBD1; clone_size: few; j_call: TRBJ1-4
cdr3_aa: CASSFGAGELFF; cdr3_nt: TGTGCCAGCAGCTTCGGGGCCGGGGAGCTGTTTTTT; v_call: TRBV9; d_call: NA; clone_size: NA; j_call: TRBJ2-2
cdr3_aa: CASTGGQDTYF; cdr3_nt: TGTGCCAGCACTGGCGGACAGGATACGTACTTC; v_call: TRBV6-5; d_call: TRBD1; clone_size: NA; j_call: TRBJ2-7
cdr3_aa: CAVKQGRATDTQYF; cdr3_nt: TGTGCCGTGAAGCAGGGTCGGGCCACAGATACGCAGTATTTT; v_call: TRBV2; d_call: NA; clone_size: NA; j_call: TRBJ2-3
cdr3_aa: CASTYPGQATEAFF; cdr3_nt: TGTGCCAGCACCTATCCGGGACAGGCTACTGAAGCTTTCTTT; v_call: TRBV7-2; d_call: TRBD1; clone_size: NA; j_call: TRBJ1-1
cdr3_aa: CASSVWTGRDEQFF; cdr3_nt: TGTGCCAGCAGCGTGTGGACAGGGAGGGATGAGCAGTTCTTC; v_call: TRBV9; d_call: NA; clone_size: NA; j_call: TRBJ2-1